This T cell receptor beta chain was observed in a study of T cell repertoires in cytomegalovirus infection (dated by TCRdb to between 2019 and 2020). With respect to the entire study: Peptide stimulations targeted recently identified HLA-C-restricted CMV epitopes, whose presentation resists viral immunomodulation, together with well-studied HLA-B-restricted epitopes. Donor HLA type was relevant to the analysis, as public TCR beta signatures indicated carriage of CMV infection together with the matching HLA type.

Sequencing relied on an Illumina HiSeq 1500. TCRdb redid the processing of the public reads, applying fastp at Q25 and MiXCR, and retained in-frame beta chains. One record per CDR3 amino acid sequence lists the most common genes and DNA. The sample table records 380,000 or so distinct CDR3 sequences; roughly a third of these occur just once. The ten largest account for roughly 13% of the sample. Study-level results and caveats: Cumulative frequency of public TCR beta family members discriminated carriers of CMV infection plus the relevant HLA type in this cohort and an independent approximately 370-donor cohort. The ex vivo response was dominated by HLA-C-restricted CMV-specific TCR beta clonotypes, which also provided the single most frequent clonotype in two of eight donors.

The germline V gene encodes CDR1 MNHEY and CDR2 SMNVEV (reference sequence). From the cysteine up to the phenylalanine, the CDR3 has a length of 17 residues. Just CDR3 DNA is preserved here, 51 bases in frame from base 1. The junction shows trimming of 3 bases on V and 4 bases on J, and the gene matches do not reach 8 bases of it. Notes on this clonotype: Its antigen target is currently unknown. Base qualities are not at hand, and no much larger clone is one base apart.

According to the study, the label for this sample's treatment or condition signals: in vitro stimulation with specific CMV peptide epitopes to enrich CMV-specific T cells. The receptor chain draws on TRBV27 and TRBJ2-3; 12 of the junction bases match TRBD2. The TCR comes from a human donor in good health (CMV status not recorded). Some clones in this sample may be carry-over from other donors' samples. The sequencing used cultured PBMCs, collected from culture after CMV antigen stimulation. The DNA sequence is as follows: TGTGCCAGCAGTTTCTCAACTAGCGGGAGGCTTGCAGATACGCAGTATTTT. Translated, this gives CASSFSTSGRLADTQYF.